Below are 19 T cell receptor beta chains sequenced from a single sample in a study of blood T cell repertoires in COVID-19. Sequencing used immunoSEQ multiplex PCR; TCRdb keeps in-frame clones, though not all of them. In the table there are some 180,000 clones, 79% of which are singletons. Material for sequencing was PBMCs or T cells enriched from blood (not recorded which). All receptors come from a woman in her 70s in a cohort exposed to, infected with or recovered from COVID-19 (not recorded which).

This sequence joins TRBV25-1 and TRBJ2-3; possibly TRBD1 for D (6 bases). V was clipped by 5 bases and J by 1 base, with 13 bases between them. There are 15 residues in the CDR3. Germline V gives CDR1 MGHDK, CDR2 SYGVNS. CDR3 amino acids: CASSLRRQGTDTQYF. In DNA, the CDR3 is TGTGCCAGCAGTTTGAGGAGACAGGGCACAGATACGCAGTATTTT.

The chain couples TRBV12-5 to TRBJ2-5, with TRBD2 as a possible D gene (5 bases). The CDR3 is 15 amino acids. V lost 2 bases to trimming and J lost 5 bases, with 15 bases between them. Per the germline V gene, CDR1 is LGHNT and CDR2 is FRNRAP. CDR3 bases: TGTGCTAGTGGTTTGAACCTAGCTAATCCCGAGACCCAGTACTTC. This codes for CASGLNLANPETQYF.

This chain connects TRBV5-1 to TRBJ2-1; 15 bases match TRBD2. CDR1 is SGHRS, CDR2 YFSETQ, per germline. Trimming cost V 2 bases and J 7 bases; bases outside gene matches: 7. The CDR3 is made up of 17 amino acids. CDR3 sequence (DNA): TGCGCCAGCAGCTTTTCTCCGGGACTAGCGGGAGGAAATGAGCAGTTCTTC. As protein: CASSFSPGLAGGNEQFF.

The chain carries TRBV28 and TRBJ1-6; weak D call: TRBD1 (5 bases). CDR1 is MDHEN, CDR2 SYDVKM, per germline. The CDR3 has 15 residues. V gave up 4 bases and J gave up 10 bases, with 17 bases separating them. The CDR3 DNA follows: TGTGCCAGCAGTTCGTATATGGGACTGGTATCACCCCTCCACTTT. Translation: CASSSYMGLVSPLHF.

The V and J genes are TRBV5-1 and TRBJ2-1; 9 positions agree with TRBD1. The junction had 5 bases not matched to a gene; V was cut back by 4 bases and J by 3 bases. This CDR3 region has 15 residues. Per the germline V gene, CDR1 is SGHRS and CDR2 is YFSETQ. CDR3 coding DNA: TGCGCCAGCAGCGCCGGGACAGGGAGCTACAATGAGCAGTTCTTC. This translates into CASSAGTGSYNEQFF.

In nucleotides, the CDR3 is TGTGCCAGTAGCTGGGACTACTACTCCTACGAGCAGTACTTC. Translated: CASSWDYYSYEQYF. The chain couples TRBV19 to TRBJ2-7, with 7 bases that match TRBD2. Per germline, CDR1 LNHDA and CDR2 SQIVND (reference sequence). The V segment lost 6 bases and the J segment 0 bases; nucleotides outside the gene matches: 5. The CDR3 length is 14 residues.

V and J are TRBV20-1 and TRBJ2-5, with D maybe TRBD2 (6 bases). The CDR3 length is 11 residues. Germline assignment: CDR1 DFQATT and CDR2 SNEGSKA (reference sequence). Trimming cost V 6 bases and J 3 bases, with 8 bases left between them. The CDR3 here is CSAGEEETQYF. Here the CDR3 DNA reads TGCAGTGCCGGGGAGGAAGAGACCCAGTACTTC.

This clone was seen more than once but under ten times. V is TRBV3-1 (or the pseudogene TRBV3-2) and J is TRBJ1-4; the D is unclear. V shed 1 base and J shed 14 bases, with 8 bases lying between them. Looked up from germline, CDR1 is LGHDT and CDR2 is YNNKEL (reference sequence). The CDR3 spans 11 residues. The CDR3 spells CASSQGRALFF. The CDR3 DNA sequence: TGTGCCAGCAGCCAAGGGAGGGCGCTGTTTTTT.

This sequence joins TRBV3-1 (or the pseudogene TRBV3-2) and TRBJ1-1; D is perhaps TRBD1 (6 bases). Germline V gene sequence: CDR1 LGHDT, CDR2 YNNKEL (reference sequence). There are 16 residues in the CDR3. Trimming pared 3 bases from V and 2 bases from J, leaving 16 bases between. In DNA form, the CDR3 reads TGTGCCAGCAGCCATATTAGGGGGACGATCAACACTGAAGCTTTCTTT. Amino acid sequence: CASSHIRGTINTEAFF.

This clone was detected only once. The rearrangement uses TRBV29-1 and TRBJ2-7; tentative D call: TRBD2 (6 bases). The CDR3 is 13 residues long. V was shortened by 4 bases and J by 4 bases, with 14 bases between the two germline ends. Germline V gives CDR1 SQVTM, CDR2 ANQGSEA. The CDR3 DNA reads TGCAGCGTTGGGCAGAATGGGGGGTACGAGCAGTACTTC. Residues: CSVGQNGGYEQYF.

The chain couples TRBV10-3 to TRBJ1-2; possible D gene TRBD1, 5 bases. Germline CDR1 and CDR2: ENHRY and SYGVKD. CDR3 size: 14 residues. Trimming shortened V by 0 bases and J by 4 bases, and 9 bases separated the two germline ends. The CDR3 DNA follows: TGTGCCATCAGTGAGTCGCAGGGCAGCTATGGCTACACCTTC. It specifies CAISESQGSYGYTF.

This chain uses TRBV2 with TRBJ2-1; 8 bases are shared with TRBD2. The germline V gene has CDR1 SNHLY and CDR2 FYNNEI. This CDR3 region has 14 residues. Losses at the gene ends were 10 bases for V and 7 bases for J; bases not matched to a gene: 12. The CDR3 loop reads CATRGGEARNEQFF. As DNA, the CDR3 is TGTGCCACCCGGGGGGGAGAGGCTCGTAATGAGCAGTTCTTC.

In this sample, this clone turned up a few times. This chain links TRBV19 with TRBJ2-1, with 9 positions matching TRBD2. Germline CDR1 and CDR2: LNHDA and SQIVND (reference sequence). After removal of 6 bases from V and 7 bases from J, the junction contained 4 bases not matched to a gene. This CDR3 has 13 amino acids. The chain's CDR3 is CASRGTSWNEQFF. DNA for the CDR3: TGTGCCAGTAGAGGGACTAGCTGGAATGAGCAGTTCTTC.

V is TRBV9 and J is TRBJ2-1, with a possible D match to TRBD2 (5 bases). The CDR3 has 16 amino acids. Germline CDR1 is SGDLS and CDR2 is YYNGEE. Trimming cost V 2 bases and J 0 bases, with 12 bases left between them. CDR3: CASSVSGQSSYNEQFF. Written as DNA, the CDR3 is TGTGCCAGCAGCGTCAGCGGTCAGAGCTCCTACAATGAGCAGTTCTTC. The whole variable domain, filled in from reference TRBV9 and TRBJ2-1, reads DSGVTQTPKHLITATGQRVTLRCSPRSGDLSVYWYQQSLDQGLQFLIQYYNGEERAKGNILERFSAQQFPDLHSELNLSSLELGDSALYFCASSVSGQSSYNEQFFGPGTRLTVL.

This rearrangement joins TRBV11-1 to TRBJ2-7, with TRBD1 matching 9 bases. The trim removed 3 bases at V and 2 bases at J, leaving 2 bases unmatched. The CDR3 contains 14 residues. Germline CDR1 is SGHAT and CDR2 is FQDESV (reference sequence). The DNA for the CDR3 is TGTGCCAGCAGCTTGGACAGGGGACCCTACGAGCAGTACTTC. Its protein is CASSLDRGPYEQYF.

This chain links TRBV3-1 (or the pseudogene TRBV3-2) with TRBJ1-1, with no clear D. V was pared by 0 bases and J by 4 bases, with 9 bases between. CDR1 is LGHDT and CDR2 is YNNKEL in the germline V gene (reference sequence). CDR3 length equals 14 residues. The CDR3 spells CASSQDRWSTEAFF. Written as DNA, the CDR3 is TGTGCCAGCAGCCAAGATCGTTGGAGCACTGAAGCTTTCTTT.

The chain's CDR3 is CSARRTGGVFSDTQYF. The CDR3, as DNA: TGCAGCGCGCGTCGGACAGGGGGCGTATTTTCAGATACGCAGTATTTT. The chain is built from TRBV29-1 and TRBJ2-3; 11 nucleotides match TRBD1. V gave up 7 bases and J gave up 4 bases; unmatched junction bases: 13. Germline V gives CDR1 SQVTM, CDR2 ANQGSEA. This CDR3 comprises 16 residues.

For this clone: An end of the junction differs from the germline gene, which may be a read error. The chain has TRBV28 and TRBJ1-1; a weak D match, TRBD1 (6 bases). The CDR3 sequence is 14 residues long. CDR1 and CDR2 from the germline V gene are MDHEN and SYDVKM. This CDR3 reads CASGQRQVSKHDIF. Here the CDR3 DNA reads TGTGCCAGCGGCCAACGACAGGTATCTAAGCACGATATCTTT. Based on the CDR3 plus reference TRBV28 and TRBJ1-1, the full variable domain is DVKVTQSSRYLVKRTGEKVFLECVQDMDHENMFWYRQDPGLGLRLIYFSYDVKMKEKGDIPEGYSVSREKKERFSLILESASTNQTSMYLCASGQRQVSKHDIFGQGTRLTVV.

The genes are TRBV18 and TRBJ1-2; the match to TRBD1 covers 7 bases. Germline V gives CDR1 KGHSH, CDR2 LQKENI. The CDR3 runs to 14 residues. J gave up 6 bases and V 3 bases, and 7 bases lay outside the gene matches. The CDR3 loop reads CASSPGTVSNGYTF. The CDR3 DNA follows: TGTGCCAGCTCACCCGGGACAGTTTCTAATGGCTACACCTTC.